Listed below are T cell receptor beta chains from one sample, sequenced in a study of blood T cell repertoires in COVID-19. TCRdb keeps only in-frame clones here, not all; method: immunoSEQ multiplex PCR. The sample lists 60,000 or so clones; about 66% were seen once. Sequencing was carried out using PBMCs or T cells enriched from blood (not recorded which). The receptors originated from a woman between 55 and 75 years old who had been exposed to COVID-19. CDR3s include the opening cysteine and the closing phenylalanine or tryptophan. The D gene is left open where the match is weak. For some rows the clone size is stated as once, few or many, or as a class when expanded; others skip it.

D gene: .
J gene: TRBJ1-1
clone size: .
V gene: TRBV5-1
CDR3 DNA: TGCGCCAGCAAGACCCCAGGAGGCACTGAAGCTTTCTTT
CDR3 protein: CASKTPGGTEAFF

D gene: .
J gene: TRBJ2-5
clone size: .
V gene: TRBV30
CDR3 DNA: TGTGCCTGGAGTATTACGGGGAAAGAGACCCAGTACTTC
CDR3 protein: CAWSITGKETQYF

D gene: .
J gene: TRBJ2-7
clone size: .
V gene: TRBV4-1
CDR3 DNA: TGCGCCAGCAGCCTCAAATGGGGAGCCTACGAGCAGTACTTC
CDR3 protein: CASSLKWGAYEQYF

D gene: TRBD1
J gene: TRBJ2-4
clone size: few
V gene: TRBV9
CDR3 DNA: TGTGCCAGCAGCTCTGGGACAGGGGGATCCAAAAACATTCAGTACTTC
CDR3 protein: CASSSGTGGSKNIQYF

D gene: .
J gene: TRBJ1-5
clone size: once
V gene: TRBV7-9
CDR3 DNA: TGTGCCAGCAGCTTAGATGGACAGTACAATCAGCCCCAGCATTTT
CDR3 protein: CASSLDGQYNQPQHF

D gene: TRBD2
J gene: TRBJ2-5
clone size: once
V gene: TRBV7-8
CDR3 DNA: TGTGCCAGCAGCTTAGCTTTGACTAGCGCCCCGACCCAGTACTTC
CDR3 protein: CASSLALTSAPTQYF

D gene: TRBD2
J gene: TRBJ2-5
clone size: .
V gene: TRBV5-1
CDR3 DNA: TGCGCCAGCAGCTTGGCACTACTAGCGGGAGGGCAGGATAAGCGAGAGACCCAGTACTTC
CDR3 protein: CASSLALLAGGQDKRETQYF

D gene: .
J gene: TRBJ1-5
clone size: .
V gene: TRBV18
CDR3 DNA: TGTGCCAGCTCACCAGAGTGGGGGACTGATCAGCCCCAGCATTTT
CDR3 protein: CASSPEWGTDQPQHF

D gene: .
J gene: TRBJ2-5
clone size: once
V gene: TRBV6-5
CDR3 DNA: TGTGCCAGCAGTTACGGATCGCGCGGGGAGACCCAGTACTTC
CDR3 protein: CASSYGSRGETQYF

D gene: TRBD1
J gene: TRBJ1-1
clone size: .
V gene: TRBV28
CDR3 DNA: TGTGCCAGCAGTCCCCGGACAGGGCACACTGAAGCTTTCTTT
CDR3 protein: CASSPRTGHTEAFF

D gene: .
J gene: TRBJ2-3
clone size: .
V gene: TRBV7-5
CDR3 DNA: TGTGCCAGAAGCTTATTTAAACTAGCGGGAGAAGATACGCAGTATTTT
CDR3 protein: CARSLFKLAGEDTQYF

D gene: TRBD1
J gene: TRBJ2-1
clone size: .
V gene: TRBV9
CDR3 DNA: TGTGCCAGCAGCTCCGGGACAGGGTGGGACAATGAGCAGTTCTTC
CDR3 protein: CASSSGTGWDNEQFF

D gene: .
J gene: TRBJ1-5
clone size: .
V gene: TRBV7-6
CDR3 DNA: TGTGCCAGCAGCTTAGAGCCTACAGGGCTCAATCAGCCCCAGCATTTT
CDR3 protein: CASSLEPTGLNQPQHF

D gene: TRBD1
J gene: TRBJ1-2
clone size: .
V gene: TRBV18
CDR3 DNA: TGTGCCAGCTCCTCCACAGGGGGCTCCCCTAACTATGGCTACACCTTC
CDR3 protein: CASSSTGGSPNYGYTF

D gene: .
J gene: TRBJ2-1
clone size: .
V gene: TRBV9
CDR3 DNA: TGTGCCAGCGGGGGGGCCGGCAGGTCGTATGAGCAGTTCTTC
CDR3 protein: CASGGAGRSYEQFF

D gene: TRBD2
J gene: TRBJ2-4
clone size: .
V gene: TRBV30
CDR3 DNA: TGTGCCTGGGGAGCGGGAGTCGGGGACATTCAGTACTTC
CDR3 protein: CAWGAGVGDIQYF

D gene: TRBD1
J gene: TRBJ1-6
clone size: few
V gene: TRBV19
CDR3 DNA: TGTGCCAGTAGTGGACAGGGAAGCTATAATTCACCCCTCCACTTT
CDR3 protein: CASSGQGSYNSPLHF

D gene: TRBD1
J gene: TRBJ1-6
clone size: .
V gene: TRBV7-9
CDR3 DNA: TGTGCCAGCAGCATCACAGGGGCCGATTATTCACCCCTCCACTTT
CDR3 protein: CASSITGADYSPLHF

D gene: TRBD2
J gene: TRBJ2-5
clone size: many
V gene: TRBV5-1
CDR3 DNA: TGCGCCAGCAGCTCCAACCCGGGACTAGCGGTCCAAGAGACCCAGTACTTC
CDR3 protein: CASSSNPGLAVQETQYF

D gene: .
J gene: TRBJ1-1
clone size: .
V gene: TRBV19
CDR3 DNA: TGTGCCAGTAGTACTCCGGGACAAAGGAACACTGAAGCTTTCTTT
CDR3 protein: CASSTPGQRNTEAFF

D gene: TRBD2
J gene: TRBJ2-7
clone size: .
V gene: TRBV29-1
CDR3 DNA: TGCAGCGCCCAGCGGGGGGGCCGGTACGAGCAGTACTTC
CDR3 protein: CSAQRGGRYEQYF

D gene: .
J gene: TRBJ1-1
clone size: .
V gene: TRBV19
CDR3 DNA: TGTGCCAGTTCGACAGTAATGAACACTGAAGCTTTCTTT
CDR3 protein: CASSTVMNTEAFF

D gene: .
J gene: TRBJ1-2
clone size: once
V gene: TRBV9
CDR3 DNA: TGTGCCAGCAGCGTAGAGGGGCAGGGGTCCTATGGCTACACCTTC
CDR3 protein: CASSVEGQGSYGYTF

D gene: .
J gene: TRBJ2-7
clone size: .
V gene: TRBV16
CDR3 DNA: TGTGCCAGCAGCAGCGGATACGAGCAGTACTTC
CDR3 protein: CASSSGYEQYF

D gene: TRBD2
J gene: TRBJ2-1
clone size: .
V gene: TRBV3-1/TRBV3-2
CDR3 DNA: TGTGCCAGCAGCCAGGTTACGAGCGGGGGGGCTAATGAGCAGTTCTTC
CDR3 protein: CASSQVTSGGANEQFF

D gene: .
J gene: TRBJ2-4
clone size: .
V gene: TRBV5-8
CDR3 DNA: TGTGCCAGCAGCTTGAATCAGATAGCCAAAAACATTCAGTACTTC
CDR3 protein: CASSLNQIAKNIQYF

D gene: TRBD1
J gene: TRBJ2-3
clone size: .
V gene: TRBV6-1
CDR3 DNA: TGTGCCAGCAGTGAAGTTACAGGGGGAGCAGATACGCAGTATTTT
CDR3 protein: CASSEVTGGADTQYF

D gene: .
J gene: TRBJ1-1
clone size: .
V gene: TRBV19
CDR3 DNA: TGTGCCAGTAGTATAGGCAGGAACACTGAAGCTTTCTTT
CDR3 protein: CASSIGRNTEAFF

D gene: .
J gene: TRBJ2-3
clone size: .
V gene: TRBV7-9
CDR3 DNA: TGTGCCAGCAGCTTTGGGGCCACAGATACGCAGTATTTT
CDR3 protein: CASSFGATDTQYF

D gene: .
J gene: TRBJ1-5
clone size: few
V gene: TRBV19
CDR3 DNA: TGTGCCAGTCGCCCCCTGGGCCAGGGAAGTCAGCCCCAGCATTTT
CDR3 protein: CASRPLGQGSQPQHF